This T cell receptor (beta chain) was captured by sequencing in a study of sequential checkpoint blockade in melanoma (dated by TCRdb to about 2019). In terms of the full investigation: In a 1:1 randomization, patients received either first-line nivolumab then ipilimumab (arm A) or ipilimumab then nivolumab (arm B). Around 22 patients had matched tumor biopsies taken before treatment and at week 13, after single-agent nivolumab (arm A) or ipilimumab (arm B). Maintenance nivolumab was given following each of the two trial sequences. DNA from over 80 pretreatment melanoma tumor samples was subjected to TCRbeta immunosequencing. The same lesion was the source of approximately 80% of the matched pre- and post-treatment tumor biopsy pairs. General findings and caveats noted by the study authors: The response-prediction model combining TCR metrics and mutation burden needs validation in larger, independent patient cohorts. Patients with increases in tumor T-cell fraction and clonality by week 13 were approximately 30 times more likely to achieve clinical benefit. Tumor T-cell fraction and clonality were found to correlate with PD-L1 staining and CD8+ T-cell counts but not with mutational load. In the nivolumab-first arm (arm A), an association was found between pretreatment tumor TIL clonality and response (P = .04). Within-arm analyses of tumor T-cell fraction were constrained by small sample sizes and reduced statistical power.

The intended sense of this specimen's treatment or condition label: randomized to nivolumab then ipilimumab (arm A) or the reverse (arm B). None of the trial patients had been given prior DNA-damaging chemotherapy. Samples were obtained from patients with melanoma enrolled in CheckMate 064, a randomized, open-label phase II trial of sequential checkpoint blockade. Genomic DNA from formalin-fixed paraffin-embedded (FFPE) tissue samples served as the input for tumor TCR sequencing. TCRbeta CDR3 regions were immunosequenced from genomic DNA with the immunoSEQ Assay. Genomic DNA was amplified by bias-controlled multiplex PCR before high-throughput sequencing. From the authors' description of their analysis: To quantify the absolute abundance of each unique TCRbeta CDR3 region, the sequences were collapsed and filtered. Clonality, defined as 1 minus Pielou's evenness, was calculated using only productive rearrangements. Tumor T-cell fraction was computed by normalizing TCRbeta template counts to usable DNA, estimated from several housekeeping genes. Clones with significantly greater frequencies in on-treatment versus baseline samples were identified using a previously published method. The table was pulled from immuneACCESS by TCRdb, which kept in-frame rearrangements only. Such tables lose some clones; where checked, under half of the loss comes from unresolved V genes, and the rest has no known cause. V, J and clone size are those of that table, while D and trimming were read from the DNA. This sample has 5,500 to 6,500 clones in its table, and roughly 26% of those were observed once. The ten biggest clones cover around 8.1% of the sample.

The table lists this clone with a few counts. Its antigen remains undetermined. Base qualities were left out, and no much larger clone turns up one base away. The CDR3 starts with the cysteine, ends with the phenylalanine, and has 16 residues. The only DNA kept is the CDR3, 48 bases in frame from the first base. Sequencing used tumor tissue (inferred from file names), obtained from a patient given nivolumab and ipilimumab in sequence. The source is a human donor with melanoma. This chain joins TRBV7-5 to TRBJ2-3; the table's TRBD1 call for D was not verified on the DNA. TRBV7-5 is a documented pseudogene. The CDR3 here reads CASVPAGRGHPDTQYF. The nucleotide sequence is given as TGTGCCAGCGTACCCGCCGGCAGGGGGCATCCGGATACGCAGTATTTT.